Below, 17 T cell receptor beta chains from the same sample are listed, as sequenced in a study of blood T cell repertoires in COVID-19. Assay: immunoSEQ multiplex PCR; the TCRdb copy retains only in-frame clones and omits some. The sample records about 64,000 clones, roughly 78% being singletons. Sequenced sample: peripheral blood. These receptors all come from a man aged 55 to 70 with COVID-19, enrolled during active disease.

The gene calls are TRBV6-6 and TRBJ2-7, with 7 nucleotides matching TRBD1. Germline CDR1 is MNHNY and CDR2 is SVGAGI (reference sequence). V dropped 4 bases and J dropped 7; count of bases not matched to a gene: 7. This CDR3 has 13 residues. This chain's CDR3 is CASSLRGQGEQYF. The CDR3 nucleotides are TGTGCCAGCAGTTTAAGGGGGCAGGGGGAGCAGTACTTC.

This chain uses TRBV19 with TRBJ2-2, with 8 bases aligning to TRBD2. Germline values: CDR1 LNHDA, CDR2 SQIVND (reference sequence). The V and J ends lost 3 bases and 5 bases, in that order; junction bases with no gene match: 17. The CDR3 consists of 19 residues. The CDR3 region is CASSILRRAAGGRTGELFF. The CDR3 region has the DNA TGTGCCAGTAGTATTCTTCGCAGGGCTGCGGGAGGAAGGACCGGGGAGCTGTTTTTT.

CDR3 DNA sequence: TGTGCCAGCAGTTTAAGCGGGGGGGGCACAGATACGCAGTATTTT. Amino acid sequence: CASSLSGGGTDTQYF. V and J are TRBV28 and TRBJ2-3; TRBD2 agrees at 10 bases. Germline values: CDR1 MDHEN, CDR2 SYDVKM. Trimming cost V 2 bases and J 1 base; bases outside gene matches: 0. This CDR3 spans 15 amino acids.

The CDR3 DNA is TGTGCCATCGCTGGACTAGCGGGGGATACGCAGTATTTT. It specifies CAIAGLAGDTQYF. The chain employs TRBV10-3 and TRBJ2-3; 12 positions match TRBD2. Germline lookup yields CDR1 ENHRY and CDR2 SYGVKD. The CDR3 consists of 13 residues. The V gene end was trimmed by 8 bases and the J gene end by 6 bases; junction bases not matched to a gene: 3.

The chain is built from TRBV21-1 and TRBJ2-5; TRBD1 reflects the table's D call only, with no check against the DNA. TRBV21-1 constitutes a pseudogene. The CDR3 is 14 amino acids. The CDR3 DNA sequence: TGTGCCAGCAGCAAGGGACAGGGGTCGGAGACCCAGTACTTC. It codes for CASSKGQGSETQYF.

The rearrangement joins TRBV11-1 to TRBJ1-2; possible D gene TRBD1, 5 bases. Per germline, CDR1 SGHAT and CDR2 FQDESV (reference sequence). The V gene lost 3 bases and the J gene lost 7 bases, with 12 bases spanning the gap. The CDR3 contains 13 residues. In DNA form, the CDR3 reads TGTGCCAGCAGCTTGAGCAGGGAGGCTGGCTACACCTTC. The encoded protein is CASSLSREAGYTF.

This chain uses TRBV13 with TRBJ1-1; D is undetermined. Trimming left V 9 bases short and J 0 bases short, with 11 bases between. The CDR3 covers 13 residues. Germline CDR1 reads PRHDT; CDR2 reads FYEKMQ (reference sequence). CDR3 protein: CASSPAVNTEAFF. CDR3 sequence (DNA): TGTGCCAGTTCCCCGGCGGTGAACACTGAAGCTTTCTTT.

This rearrangement joins TRBV2 to TRBJ2-3; 13 bases are a match to TRBD2. This CDR3 spans 14 amino acids. The junction had 2 bases not matched to a gene; V was cut back by 5 bases and J by 6 bases. Germline V gene sequence: CDR1 SNHLY, CDR2 FYNNEI. Written as DNA, the CDR3 is TGTGCCAGCAGTCCGGGACTAGCGGGGGATACGCAGTATTTT. Protein product: CASSPGLAGDTQYF.

V is TRBV3-1 (or the pseudogene TRBV3-2) and J is TRBJ2-7; 9 bases map to TRBD2. The V gene end was trimmed by 3 bases and the J gene end by 7 bases; junction bases not matched to a gene: 7. Germline V lookup: CDR1 LGHDT, CDR2 YNNKEL (reference sequence). This CDR3 has 14 amino acids. The CDR3 region has the DNA TGTGCCAGCAGCCATAGGGCGGGAGGGGAGGAGCAGTACTTC. Amino acid sequence: CASSHRAGGEEQYF.

The V and J genes are TRBV18 and TRBJ1-6; 7 positions match TRBD1. Germline values: CDR1 KGHSH, CDR2 LQKENI. The CDR3 loop spans 16 amino acids. With 6 bases clipped from V and 8 bases from J, the junction kept 13 bases outside the gene matches. CDR3 in DNA: TGTGCCAGCTCGCAATCTCAAAGGACAGGAGATTCACCCCTCCACTTT. Translation gives CASSQSQRTGDSPLHF.

This clone was seen a handful of times. The V gene is TRBV5-1, the J gene TRBJ1-6, with 7 bases lining up with TRBD1. With 7 bases clipped from V and 5 bases from J, the junction kept 6 bases outside the gene matches. The CDR3 has 14 amino acids. The germline V gene has CDR1 SGHRS and CDR2 YFSETQ. For the CDR3, the DNA is TGCGCCAGCGGACCGGGACAGAATAATTCACCCCTCCACTTT. It is translated as CASGPGQNNSPLHF.

V usage is TRBV6-5 and J usage is TRBJ1-1; D is perhaps TRBD1 (5 bases). Per the germline V gene, CDR1 is MNHEY and CDR2 is SVGAGI. V was shortened by 6 bases and J by 1 base, with 9 bases between the two germline ends. CDR3 length: 13 residues. CDR3 residues: CASRAGRNTEAFF. In DNA, the CDR3 is TGTGCCAGCAGGGCAGGGCGGAACACTGAAGCTTTCTTT.

The chain uses TRBV19 and TRBJ2-7, with no clear D. Germline V CDR1 and CDR2: LNHDA, SQIVND (reference sequence). The CDR3 has 14 amino acids. V was trimmed by 9 bases and J by 0 bases, leaving 15 bases between them. The CDR3 sequence: CASSALLSSYEQYF. The DNA for the CDR3 is TGTGCCAGCTCCGCGCTCCTTAGCTCCTACGAGCAGTACTTC.

The genes are TRBV24-1 and TRBJ2-3, with D tentatively TRBD2 (5 bases). The CDR3 sequence is 16 residues long. V lost 5 bases to trimming and J lost 4 bases, with 18 bases between them. Per germline, CDR1 KGHDR and CDR2 SFDVKD. The CDR3: CATSGYGVEVADTQYF. The CDR3 coding sequence is TGTGCCACCAGTGGCTATGGAGTGGAGGTGGCAGATACGCAGTATTTT.

In its sample, this clone is medium-sized. The gene calls are TRBV3-1 (or the pseudogene TRBV3-2) and TRBJ1-3, with D tentatively TRBD1 (5 bases). Trimming removed 0 bases from V and 5 bases from J, with 8 bases in between. Germline V CDR1 and CDR2: LGHDT, YNNKEL (reference sequence). The CDR3 has 14 amino acids. CDR3 bases: TGTGCCAGCAGCCAAGATAAGGGGAGAAACACCATATATTTT. Amino acids: CASSQDKGRNTIYF.

The chain couples TRBV11-3 to TRBJ2-1; TRBD2 matches at 12 bases. Germline CDR1 is SGHNT and CDR2 is YENEEA. The CDR3 loop spans 17 amino acids. The V gene end was trimmed by 0 bases and the J gene end by 9 bases; junction bases not matched to a gene: 9. The DNA of the CDR3 is TGTGCCAGCAGCTTAGATCGGGATGCTAGCGGGAGGGTTGAGCAGTTCTTC. Translation gives CASSLDRDASGRVEQFF.

This clone turned up a few times. The chain is built from TRBV28 and TRBJ2-2; the D gene is possibly TRBD2 (6 bases). V shed 6 bases and J shed 4 bases, with 9 bases lying between them. This CDR3 is built from 13 residues. Germline assignment: CDR1 MDHEN and CDR2 SYDVKM. This chain's CDR3 is CASRGGVTGELFF. For the CDR3, the DNA is TGTGCCAGCAGAGGAGGGGTCACCGGGGAGCTGTTTTTT.